This record covers a single T cell receptor (beta chain). CDR3 length: 15 residues. From germline, CDR1 is MNHEY and CDR2 SVGAGI. V dropped 0 bases and J dropped 5 bases, with 11 bases sitting between them. Repertoires were generated with immunoSEQ multiplex PCR, while TCRdb's copy carries only in-frame clones and drops some. Of fewer than 120,000 clones listed, roughly 90% were seen once; the top ten hold around 3.5%. The data are from a study of control samples from healthy donors and cancer patients. This chain links TRBV6-5 with TRBJ2-1; maybe TRBD2 (5 bases). Sample: PBMCs. The sequence came from a woman in her sixties or seventies with lung cancer. This CDR3 reads CASSYSWSGNNEQFF. CDR3 coding DNA: TGTGCCAGCAGTTACTCCTGGAGCGGTAACAATGAGCAGTTCTTC.